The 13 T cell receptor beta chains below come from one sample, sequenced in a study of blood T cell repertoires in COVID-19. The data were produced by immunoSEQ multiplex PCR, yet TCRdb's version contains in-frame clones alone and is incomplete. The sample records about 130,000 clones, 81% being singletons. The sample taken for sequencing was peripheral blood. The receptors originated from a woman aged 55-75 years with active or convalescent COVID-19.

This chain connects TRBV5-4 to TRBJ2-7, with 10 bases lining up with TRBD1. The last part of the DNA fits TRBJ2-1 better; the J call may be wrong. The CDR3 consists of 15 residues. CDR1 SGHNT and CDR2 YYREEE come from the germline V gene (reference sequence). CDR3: CASSSRDRGYNEQFF. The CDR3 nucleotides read TGTGCCAGCAGCTCCCGGGACAGGGGTTACAATGAGCAGTTCTTC.

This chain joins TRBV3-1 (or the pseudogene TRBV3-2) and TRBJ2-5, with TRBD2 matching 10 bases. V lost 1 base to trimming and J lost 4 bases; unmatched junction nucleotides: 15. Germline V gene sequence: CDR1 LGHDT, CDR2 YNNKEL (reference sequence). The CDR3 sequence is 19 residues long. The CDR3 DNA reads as TGTGCCAGCAGCCAAGTAAAAGAAGAGCGGGAGGGCCAGGGAGAGACCCAGTACTTC. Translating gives CASSQVKEEREGQGETQYF.

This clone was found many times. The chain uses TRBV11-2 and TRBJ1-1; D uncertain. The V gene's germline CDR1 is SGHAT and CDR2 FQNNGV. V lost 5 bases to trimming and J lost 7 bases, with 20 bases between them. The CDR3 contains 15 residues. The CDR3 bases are TGTGCCAGCAGCCCAGACGTCGGCGGTTACTTTGAAGCTTTCTTT. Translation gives CASSPDVGGYFEAFF.

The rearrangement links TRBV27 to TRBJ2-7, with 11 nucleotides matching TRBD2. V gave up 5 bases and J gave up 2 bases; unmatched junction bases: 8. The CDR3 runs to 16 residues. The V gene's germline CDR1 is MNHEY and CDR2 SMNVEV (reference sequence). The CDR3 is CASSHRLGLAAYEQYF. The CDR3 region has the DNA TGTGCCAGCAGTCACCGTTTGGGACTAGCGGCCTACGAGCAGTACTTC.

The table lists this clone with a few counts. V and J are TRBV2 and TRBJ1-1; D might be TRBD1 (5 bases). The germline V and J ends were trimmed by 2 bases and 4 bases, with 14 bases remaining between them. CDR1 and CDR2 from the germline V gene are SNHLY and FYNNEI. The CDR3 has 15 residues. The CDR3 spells CASSERGGVSTEAFF. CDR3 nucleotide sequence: TGTGCCAGCAGTGAACGGGGAGGGGTGTCCACTGAAGCTTTCTTT.

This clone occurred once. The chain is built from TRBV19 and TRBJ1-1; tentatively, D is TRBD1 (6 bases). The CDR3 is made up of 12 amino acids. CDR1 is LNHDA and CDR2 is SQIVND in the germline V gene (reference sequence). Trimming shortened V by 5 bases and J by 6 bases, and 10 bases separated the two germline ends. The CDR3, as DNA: TGTGCCAGTAGTCACAGGGAAGCTGAAGCTTTCTTT. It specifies CASSHREAEAFF. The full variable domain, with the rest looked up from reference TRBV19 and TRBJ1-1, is DGGITQSPKYLFRKEGQNVTLSCEQNLNHDAMYWYRQDPGQGLRLIYYSQIVNDFQKGDIAEGYSVSREKKESFPLTVTSAQKNPTAFYLCASSHREAEAFFGQGTRLTVV.

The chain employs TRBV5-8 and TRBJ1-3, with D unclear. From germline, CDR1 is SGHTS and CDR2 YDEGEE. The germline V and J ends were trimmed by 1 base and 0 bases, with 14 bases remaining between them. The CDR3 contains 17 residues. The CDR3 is CASSLWMRSFSGNTIYF. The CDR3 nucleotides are TGTGCCAGCAGCTTGTGGATGAGGTCCTTCTCTGGAAACACCATATATTTT.

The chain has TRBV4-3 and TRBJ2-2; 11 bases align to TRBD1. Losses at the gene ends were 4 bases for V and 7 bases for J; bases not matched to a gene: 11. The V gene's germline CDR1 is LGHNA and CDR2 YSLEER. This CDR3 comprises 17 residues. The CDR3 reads CASSRRLGQGDIGELFF. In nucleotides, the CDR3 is TGCGCCAGCAGCCGGCGTTTGGGACAGGGGGACATCGGGGAGCTGTTTTTT.

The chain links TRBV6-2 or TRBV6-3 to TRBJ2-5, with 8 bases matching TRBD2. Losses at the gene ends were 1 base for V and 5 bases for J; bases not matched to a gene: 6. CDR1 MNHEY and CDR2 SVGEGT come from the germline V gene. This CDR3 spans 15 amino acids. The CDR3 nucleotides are TGTGCCAGCAGTTACTACCGGGAGGGCCGGGAGACCCAGTACTTC. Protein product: CASSYYREGRETQYF.

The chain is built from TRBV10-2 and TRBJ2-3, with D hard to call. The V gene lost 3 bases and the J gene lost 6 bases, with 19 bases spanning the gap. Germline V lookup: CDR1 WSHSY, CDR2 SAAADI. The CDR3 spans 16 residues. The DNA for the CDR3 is TGCGCCAGCAGTGAATTTTCCGTAGGAGTTAGTGATACGCAGTATTTT. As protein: CASSEFSVGVSDTQYF.

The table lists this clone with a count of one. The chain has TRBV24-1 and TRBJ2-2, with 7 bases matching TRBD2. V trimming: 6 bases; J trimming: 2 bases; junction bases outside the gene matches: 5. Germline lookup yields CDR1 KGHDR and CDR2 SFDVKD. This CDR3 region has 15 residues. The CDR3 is CATSTTSSNTGELFF. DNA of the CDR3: TGTGCCACCAGTACGACTAGCAGCAACACCGGGGAGCTGTTTTTT.

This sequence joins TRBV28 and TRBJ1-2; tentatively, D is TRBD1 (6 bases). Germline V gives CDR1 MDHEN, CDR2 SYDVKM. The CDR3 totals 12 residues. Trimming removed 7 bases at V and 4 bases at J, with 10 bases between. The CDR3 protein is CASKSGVYGYTF. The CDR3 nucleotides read TGTGCCAGCAAATCAGGGGTCTATGGCTACACCTTC.

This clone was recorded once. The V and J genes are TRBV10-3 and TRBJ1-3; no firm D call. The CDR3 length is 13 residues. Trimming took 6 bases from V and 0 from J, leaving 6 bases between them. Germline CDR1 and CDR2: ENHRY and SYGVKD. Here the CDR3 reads CAIRRDSGNTIYF. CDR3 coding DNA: TGTGCCATCAGGAGGGACTCTGGAAACACCATATATTTT.